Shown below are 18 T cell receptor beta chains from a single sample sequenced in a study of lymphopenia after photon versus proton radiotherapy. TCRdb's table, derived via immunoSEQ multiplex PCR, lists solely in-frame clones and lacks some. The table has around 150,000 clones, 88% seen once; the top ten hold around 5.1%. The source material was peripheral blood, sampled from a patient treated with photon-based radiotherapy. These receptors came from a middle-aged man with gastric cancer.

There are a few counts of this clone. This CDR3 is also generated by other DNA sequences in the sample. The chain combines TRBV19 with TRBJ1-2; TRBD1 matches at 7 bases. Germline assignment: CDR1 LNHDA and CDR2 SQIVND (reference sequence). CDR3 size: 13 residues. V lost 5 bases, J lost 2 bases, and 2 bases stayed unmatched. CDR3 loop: CASSRDRNYGYTF. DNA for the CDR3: TGTGCCAGTAGTCGGGACAGAAACTATGGCTACACCTTC.

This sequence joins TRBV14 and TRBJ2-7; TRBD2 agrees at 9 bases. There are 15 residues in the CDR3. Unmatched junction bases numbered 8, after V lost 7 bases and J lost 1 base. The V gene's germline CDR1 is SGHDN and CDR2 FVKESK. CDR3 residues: CASTVGLAPSYEQYF. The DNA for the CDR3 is TGTGCCAGCACCGTCGGACTAGCGCCGTCCTACGAGCAGTACTTC. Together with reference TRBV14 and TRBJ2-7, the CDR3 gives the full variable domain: EAGVTQFPSHSVIEKGQTVTLRCDPISGHDNLYWYRRVMGKEIKFLLHFVKESKQDESGMPNNRFLAERTGGTYSTLKVQPAELEDSGVYFCASTVGLAPSYEQYFGPGTRLTVT.

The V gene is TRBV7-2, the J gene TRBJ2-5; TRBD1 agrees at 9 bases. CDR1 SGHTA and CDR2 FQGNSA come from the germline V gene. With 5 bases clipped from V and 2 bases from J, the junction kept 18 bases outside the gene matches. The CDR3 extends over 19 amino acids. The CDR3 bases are TGTGCCAGCAGCCATGAGGGCGGACAGGGGATGTTAGGGCAAGAGACCCAGTACTTC. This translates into CASSHEGGQGMLGQETQYF.

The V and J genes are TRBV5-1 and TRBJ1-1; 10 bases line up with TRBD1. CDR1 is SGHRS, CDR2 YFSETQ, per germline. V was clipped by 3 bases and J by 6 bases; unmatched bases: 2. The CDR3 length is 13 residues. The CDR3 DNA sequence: TGCGCCAGCAGCTGGGGACAGGGGCCTGAAGCTTTCTTT. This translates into CASSWGQGPEAFF.

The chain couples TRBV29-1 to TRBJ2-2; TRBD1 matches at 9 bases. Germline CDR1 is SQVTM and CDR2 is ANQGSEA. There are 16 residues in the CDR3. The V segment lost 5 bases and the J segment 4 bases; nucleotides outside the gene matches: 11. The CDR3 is CSVSGGGQGATGELFF. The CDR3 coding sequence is TGCAGCGTTTCAGGGGGGGGACAGGGAGCCACCGGGGAGCTGTTTTTT.

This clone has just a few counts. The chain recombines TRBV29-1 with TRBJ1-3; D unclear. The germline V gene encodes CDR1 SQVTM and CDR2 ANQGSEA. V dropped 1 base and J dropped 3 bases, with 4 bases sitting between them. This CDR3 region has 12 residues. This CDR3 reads CSVEGDGNTIYF. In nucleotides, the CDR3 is TGCAGCGTTGAAGGAGATGGAAACACCATATATTTT.

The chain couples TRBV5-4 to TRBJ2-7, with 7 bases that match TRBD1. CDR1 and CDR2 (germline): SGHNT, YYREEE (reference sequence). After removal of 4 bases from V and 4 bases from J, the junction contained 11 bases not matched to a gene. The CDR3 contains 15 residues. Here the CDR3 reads CASSGYGTATYEQYF. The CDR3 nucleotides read TGTGCCAGCAGCGGTTACGGGACAGCTACTTACGAGCAGTACTTC.

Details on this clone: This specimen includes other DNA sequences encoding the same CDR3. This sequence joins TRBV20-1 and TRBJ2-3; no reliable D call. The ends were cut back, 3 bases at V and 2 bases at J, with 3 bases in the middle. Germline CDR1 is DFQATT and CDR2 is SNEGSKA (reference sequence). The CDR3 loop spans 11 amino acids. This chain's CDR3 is CSASPTDTQYF. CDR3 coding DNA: TGCAGTGCTAGTCCCACAGATACGCAGTATTTT.

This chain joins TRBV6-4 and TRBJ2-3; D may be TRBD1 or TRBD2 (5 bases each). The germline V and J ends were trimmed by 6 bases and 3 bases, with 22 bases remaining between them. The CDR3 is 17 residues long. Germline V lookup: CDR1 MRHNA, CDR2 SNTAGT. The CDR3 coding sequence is TGTGCCAGCAGCACCGGGACGGGACCGGGGCGGACAGATACGCAGTATTTT. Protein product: CASSTGTGPGRTDTQYF.

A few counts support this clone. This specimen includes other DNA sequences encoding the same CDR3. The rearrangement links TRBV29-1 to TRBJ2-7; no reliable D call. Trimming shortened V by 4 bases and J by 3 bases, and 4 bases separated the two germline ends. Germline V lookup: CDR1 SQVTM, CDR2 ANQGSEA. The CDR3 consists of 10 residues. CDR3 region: CSVADYEQYF. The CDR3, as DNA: TGCAGCGTTGCGGACTACGAGCAGTACTTC.

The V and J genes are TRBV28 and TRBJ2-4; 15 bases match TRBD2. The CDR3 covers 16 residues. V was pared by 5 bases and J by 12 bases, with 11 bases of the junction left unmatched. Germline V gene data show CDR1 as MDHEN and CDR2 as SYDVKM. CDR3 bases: TGTGCCAGCAGTCCTAACCGTTGGACTAGCGGGAGGGATCAGTACTTC. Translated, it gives CASSPNRWTSGRDQYF.

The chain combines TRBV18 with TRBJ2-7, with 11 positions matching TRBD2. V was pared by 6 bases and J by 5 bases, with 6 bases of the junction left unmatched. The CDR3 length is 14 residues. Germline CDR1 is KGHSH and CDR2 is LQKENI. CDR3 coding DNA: TGTGCCAGCTCCGTACTAGCGGGAGTCGACGAGCAGTACTTC. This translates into CASSVLAGVDEQYF.

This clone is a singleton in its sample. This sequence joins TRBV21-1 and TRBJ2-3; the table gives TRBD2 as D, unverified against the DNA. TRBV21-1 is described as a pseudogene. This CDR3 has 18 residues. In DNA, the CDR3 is TGTGCCAGCAGCAACCCACTGCGACTAGCGCTTTCGGGAGATACGCAGTATTTT. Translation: CASSNPLRLALSGDTQYF.

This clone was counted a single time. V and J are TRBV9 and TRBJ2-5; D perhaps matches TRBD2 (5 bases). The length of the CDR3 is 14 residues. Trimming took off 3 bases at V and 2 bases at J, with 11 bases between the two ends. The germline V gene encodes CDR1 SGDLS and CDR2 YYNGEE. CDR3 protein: CASSGELGQETQYF. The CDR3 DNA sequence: TGTGCCAGCAGCGGGGAGCTTGGACAAGAGACCCAGTACTTC.

This CDR3 is CASSEFGVYEQYF. The DNA for the CDR3 is TGTGCCAGCAGTGAATTCGGGGTGTACGAGCAGTACTTC. V gene TRBV2 combines with J gene TRBJ2-7; tentative D call: TRBD2 (5 bases). The germline gives CDR1 SNHLY, CDR2 FYNNEI. V lost 2 bases and J lost 4, with 9 bases in between. The CDR3 has 13 amino acids.

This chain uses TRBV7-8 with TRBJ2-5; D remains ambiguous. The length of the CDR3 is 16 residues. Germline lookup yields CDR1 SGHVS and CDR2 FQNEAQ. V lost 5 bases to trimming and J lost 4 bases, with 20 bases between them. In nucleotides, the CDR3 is TGTGCCAGCAGCGACCCTGCTACAGTTCGGCGAGAGACCCAGTACTTC. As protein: CASSDPATVRRETQYF. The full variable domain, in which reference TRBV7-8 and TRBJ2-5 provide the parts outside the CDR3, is GAGVSQSPRYKVAKRGQDVALRCDPISGHVSLFWYQQALGQGPEFLTYFQNEAQLDKSGLPSDRFFAERPEGSVSTLKIQRTQQEDSAVYLCASSDPATVRRETQYFGPGTRLLVL.

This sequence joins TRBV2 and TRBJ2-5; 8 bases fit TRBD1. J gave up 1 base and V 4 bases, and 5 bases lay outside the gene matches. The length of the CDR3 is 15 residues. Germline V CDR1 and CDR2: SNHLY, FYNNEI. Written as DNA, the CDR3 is TGTGCCAGCAGTGTGACGGACAGGGCCCAAGAGACCCAGTACTTC. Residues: CASSVTDRAQETQYF. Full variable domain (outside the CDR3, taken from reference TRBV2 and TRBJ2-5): EPEVTQTPSHQVTQMGQEVILRCVPISNHLYFYWYRQILGQKVEFLVSFYNNEISEKSEIFDDQFSVERPDGSNFTLKIRSTKLEDSAMYFCASSVTDRAQETQYFGPGTRLLVL.

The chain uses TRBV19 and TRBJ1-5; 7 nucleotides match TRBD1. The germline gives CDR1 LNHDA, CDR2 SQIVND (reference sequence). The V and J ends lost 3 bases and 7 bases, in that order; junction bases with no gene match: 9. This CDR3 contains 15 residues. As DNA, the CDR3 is TGTGCCAGTAGTATGGACAGGAAGGAGAGACAGCCCCAGCATTTT. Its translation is CASSMDRKERQPQHF.